The following is a T cell receptor beta chain sequence with its context. The antigen is unknown. Using immunoSEQ multiplex PCR, the repertoire was profiled, and TCRdb retains in-frame clones only, with some absent. The sample lists fewer than 200,000 clones; approximately 84% were seen once. This entry comes from a study of cytotoxic CD8 clonotypes in ibrutinib-treated CLL. Study overall: Treatment had run for a median roughly eleven months, range 6 to 36, when response samples were taken. Sample averages reached 255,043 productive templates and tens of thousands of productive rearrangements. Study-wide findings and caveats: Rising at ibrutinib response, clonality subsequently fell back toward baseline at progression.

About 2 micrograms of genomic DNA, which was extracted from cryopreserved PBMCs, served as the material used for the TCR beta libraries. V shed 6 bases and J 8 bases; nucleotides not matched to a gene: 10. This CDR3 is built from 15 residues. CDR1 is LNHDA, CDR2 SQIVND, per germline (reference sequence). The TCR comes from a human donor with chronic lymphocytic leukemia. The specimen was PBMCs, collected after 24 months of ibrutinib treatment. The chain recombines TRBV19 with TRBJ2-3; 11 bases line up with TRBD1. The CDR3 sequence is CASRGGQGVGGTQYF. CDR3 nucleotide sequence: TGTGCCAGTAGAGGGGGACAGGGGGTTGGTGGTACGCAGTATTTT. Supplemented by reference TRBV19 and TRBJ2-3, the full variable domain reads DGGITQSPKYLFRKEGQNVTLSCEQNLNHDAMYWYRQDPGQGLRLIYYSQIVNDFQKGDIAEGYSVSREKKESFPLTVTSAQKNPTAFYLCASRGGQGVGGTQYFGPGTRLTVL.